The clone carrying this T cell receptor (beta chain) has a handful of counts. The antigen is not known. This sample is drawn from a study of beta chain features in type 1 diabetes. Whole-study findings and limits: cDNA sequencing could over-represent cells with high TCR expression. Moderate but significant shortening of TCRB CDR3s was recorded in all four CD4+ subsets from Type 1 diabetes patients.

Every isolated RNA sample was fully reverse transcribed, so sequencing captured expressed TCRB transcripts. Generated by immunoSEQ multiplex PCR, the TCRdb table keeps only in-frame clones and is missing some. Here the sample spans some 360,000 clones, around 10% being singletons. The germline gives CDR1 SGHRS, CDR2 YFSETQ. CDR3 length equals 13 residues. V shed 4 bases and J shed 0 bases, with 8 bases lying between them. The V gene is TRBV5-1, the J gene TRBJ2-7; D is ambiguous. Sample: central memory CD4+ T cells from blood. This receptor was obtained from a man aged 30 to 39 with type 1 diabetes. CDR3 sequence: CASSSSHSYEQYF. Here the CDR3 DNA reads TGCGCCAGCAGCAGCAGTCACTCCTACGAGCAGTACTTC. The variable domain in full, completed from reference TRBV5-1 and TRBJ2-7, reads KAGVTQTPRYLIKTRGQQVTLSCSPISGHRSVSWYQQTPGQGLQFLFEYFSETQRNKGNFPGRFSGRQFSNSRSEMNVSTLELGDSALYLCASSSSHSYEQYFGPGTRLTVT.